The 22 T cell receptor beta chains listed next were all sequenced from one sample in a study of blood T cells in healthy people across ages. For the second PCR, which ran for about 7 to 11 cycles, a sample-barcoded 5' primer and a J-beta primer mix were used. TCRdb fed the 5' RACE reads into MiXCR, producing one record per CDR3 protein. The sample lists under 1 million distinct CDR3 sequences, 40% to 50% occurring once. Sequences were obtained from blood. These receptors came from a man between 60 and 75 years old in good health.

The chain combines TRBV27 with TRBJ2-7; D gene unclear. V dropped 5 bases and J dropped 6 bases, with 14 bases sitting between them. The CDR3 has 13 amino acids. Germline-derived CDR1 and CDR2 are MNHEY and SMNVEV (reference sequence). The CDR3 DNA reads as TGTGCCAGCAGTGTTGGAAGGCACTCCGAGCAGTACTTC. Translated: CASSVGRHSEQYF.

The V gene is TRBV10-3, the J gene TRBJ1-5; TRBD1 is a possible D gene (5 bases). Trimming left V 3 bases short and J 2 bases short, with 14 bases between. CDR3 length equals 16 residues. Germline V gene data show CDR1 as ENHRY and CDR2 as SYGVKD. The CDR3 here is CAISDGGKEGNQPQHF. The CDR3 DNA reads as TGTGCCATCAGTGACGGGGGGAAAGAGGGCAATCAGCCCCAGCATTTT.

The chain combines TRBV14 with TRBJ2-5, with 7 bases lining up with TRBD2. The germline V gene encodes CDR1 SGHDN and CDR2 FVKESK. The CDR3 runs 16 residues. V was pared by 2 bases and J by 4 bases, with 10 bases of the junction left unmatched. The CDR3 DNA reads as TGTGCCAGCAGCCAACTAGGTATGAGGGAGGGAGAGACCCAGTACTTC. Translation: CASSQLGMREGETQYF.

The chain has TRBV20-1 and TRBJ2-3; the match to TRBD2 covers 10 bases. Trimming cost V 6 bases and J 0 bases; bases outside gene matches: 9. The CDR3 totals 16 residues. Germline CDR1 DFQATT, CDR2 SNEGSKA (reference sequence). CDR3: CSATASGRRSTDTQYF. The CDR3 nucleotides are TGCAGTGCCACGGCTAGCGGGAGAAGGAGCACAGATACGCAGTATTTT.

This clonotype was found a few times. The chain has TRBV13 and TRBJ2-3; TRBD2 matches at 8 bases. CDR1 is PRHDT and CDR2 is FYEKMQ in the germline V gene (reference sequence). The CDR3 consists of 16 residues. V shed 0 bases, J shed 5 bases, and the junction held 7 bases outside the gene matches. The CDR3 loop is CASSLGRSGGRDTQYF. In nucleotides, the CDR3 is TGTGCCAGCAGCTTAGGCCGGAGCGGGGGCCGAGATACGCAGTATTTT.

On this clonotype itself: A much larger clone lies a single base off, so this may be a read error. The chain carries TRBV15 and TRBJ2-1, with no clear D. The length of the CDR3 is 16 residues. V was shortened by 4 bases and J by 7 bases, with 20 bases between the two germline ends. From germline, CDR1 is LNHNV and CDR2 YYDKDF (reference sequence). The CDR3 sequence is CATSNLISRVPNEQFF. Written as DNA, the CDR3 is TGTGCCACCAGCAACCTGATTAGCCGGGTTCCAAATGAGCAGTTCTTC.

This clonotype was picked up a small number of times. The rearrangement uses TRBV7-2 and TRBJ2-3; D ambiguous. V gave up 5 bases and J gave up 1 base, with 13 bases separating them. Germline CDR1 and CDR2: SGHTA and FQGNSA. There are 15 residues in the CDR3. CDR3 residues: CASSPPGGRTDTQYF. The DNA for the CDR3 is TGTGCCAGCAGCCCTCCGGGTGGTCGCACAGATACGCAGTATTTT.

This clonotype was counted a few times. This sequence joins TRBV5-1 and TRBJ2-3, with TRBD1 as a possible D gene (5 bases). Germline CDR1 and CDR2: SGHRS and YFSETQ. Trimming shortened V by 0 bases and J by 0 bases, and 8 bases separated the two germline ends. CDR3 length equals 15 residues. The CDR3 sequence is CASSLGQSSTDTQYF. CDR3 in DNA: TGCGCCAGCAGCTTGGGACAGTCTAGCACAGATACGCAGTATTTT. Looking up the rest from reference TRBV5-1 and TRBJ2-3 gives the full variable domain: KAGVTQTPRYLIKTRGQQVTLSCSPISGHRSVSWYQQTPGQGLQFLFEYFSETQRNKGNFPGRFSGRQFSNSRSEMNVSTLELGDSALYLCASSLGQSSTDTQYFGPGTRLTVL.

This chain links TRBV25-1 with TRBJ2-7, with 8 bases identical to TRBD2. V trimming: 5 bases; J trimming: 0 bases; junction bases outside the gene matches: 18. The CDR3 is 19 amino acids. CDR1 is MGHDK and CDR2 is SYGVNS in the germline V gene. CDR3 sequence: CASSLNGLALIRGSYEQYF. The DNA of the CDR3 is TGTGCCAGCAGTCTCAACGGACTAGCCCTCATTCGGGGCTCCTACGAGCAGTACTTC.

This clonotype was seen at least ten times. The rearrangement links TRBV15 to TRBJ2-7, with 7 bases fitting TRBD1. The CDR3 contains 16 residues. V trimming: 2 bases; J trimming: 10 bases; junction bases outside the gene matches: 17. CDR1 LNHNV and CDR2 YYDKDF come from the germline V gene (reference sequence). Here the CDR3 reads CATSRQEQGMKRGQYF. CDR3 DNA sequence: TGTGCCACCAGCAGACAGGAACAGGGGATGAAGAGAGGCCAGTACTTC.

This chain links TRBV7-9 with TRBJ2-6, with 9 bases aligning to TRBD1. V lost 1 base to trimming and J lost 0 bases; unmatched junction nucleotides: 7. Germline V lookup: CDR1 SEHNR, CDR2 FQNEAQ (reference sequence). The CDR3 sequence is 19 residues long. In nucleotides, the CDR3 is TGTGCCAGCAGCTTAGTAGGGGGACAGGGACCCTCTGGGGCCAACGTCCTGACTTTC. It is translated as CASSLVGGQGPSGANVLTF.

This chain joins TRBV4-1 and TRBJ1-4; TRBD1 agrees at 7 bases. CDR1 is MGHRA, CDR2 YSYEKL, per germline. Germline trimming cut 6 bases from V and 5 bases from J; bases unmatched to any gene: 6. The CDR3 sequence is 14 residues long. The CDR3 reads CASRNRGRNEKLFF. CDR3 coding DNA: TGCGCCAGCAGAAACAGGGGCAGAAATGAAAAACTGTTTTTT.

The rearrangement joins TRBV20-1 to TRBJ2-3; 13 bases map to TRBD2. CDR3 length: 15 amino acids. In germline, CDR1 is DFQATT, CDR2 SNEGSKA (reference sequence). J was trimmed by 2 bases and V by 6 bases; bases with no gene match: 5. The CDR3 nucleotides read TGCAGTGCCTGGGGACTAGCGGGGACCACAGATACGCAGTATTTT. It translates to CSAWGLAGTTDTQYF.

The CDR3 here is CASSQSPPYEQYF. In nucleotides, the CDR3 is TGTGCCAGCAGCCAAAGTCCCCCCTACGAGCAGTACTTC. This rearrangement joins TRBV7-2 to TRBJ2-7; D gene unclear. This CDR3 region has 13 residues. The germline CDR1 and CDR2 sequences are SGHTA and FQGNSA. V lost 5 bases and J 2 bases, leaving 10 bases between the germline ends.

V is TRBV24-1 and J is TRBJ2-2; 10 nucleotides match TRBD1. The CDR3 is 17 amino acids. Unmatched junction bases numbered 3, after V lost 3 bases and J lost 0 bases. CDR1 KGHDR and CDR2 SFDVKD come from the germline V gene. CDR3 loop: CATSDPGTGANTGELFF. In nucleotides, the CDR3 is TGTGCCACCAGTGATCCTGGGACAGGGGCGAACACCGGGGAGCTGTTTTTT.

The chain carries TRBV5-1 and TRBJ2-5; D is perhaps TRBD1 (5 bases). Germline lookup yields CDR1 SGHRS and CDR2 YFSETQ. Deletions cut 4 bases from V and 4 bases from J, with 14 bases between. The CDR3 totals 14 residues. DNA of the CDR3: TGCGCCAGCAGCGTGGGAAAGGGGCGAGAGACCCAGTACTTC. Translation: CASSVGKGRETQYF. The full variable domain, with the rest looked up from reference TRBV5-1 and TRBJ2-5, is KAGVTQTPRYLIKTRGQQVTLSCSPISGHRSVSWYQQTPGQGLQFLFEYFSETQRNKGNFPGRFSGRQFSNSRSEMNVSTLELGDSALYLCASSVGKGRETQYFGPGTRLLVL.

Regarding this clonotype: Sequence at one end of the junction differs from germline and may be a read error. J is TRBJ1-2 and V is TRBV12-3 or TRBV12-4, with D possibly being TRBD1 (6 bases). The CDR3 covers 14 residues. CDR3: CASSPSVNRERYTF. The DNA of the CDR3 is TGCGCCAGCAGTCCTAGCGTAAACAGGGAGCGCTACACCTTC.

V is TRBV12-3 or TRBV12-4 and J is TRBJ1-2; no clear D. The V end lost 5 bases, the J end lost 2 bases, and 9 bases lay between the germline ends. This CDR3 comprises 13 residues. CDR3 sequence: CASSTQENYGYTF. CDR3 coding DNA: TGTGCCAGCAGTACCCAGGAAAACTATGGCTACACCTTC.

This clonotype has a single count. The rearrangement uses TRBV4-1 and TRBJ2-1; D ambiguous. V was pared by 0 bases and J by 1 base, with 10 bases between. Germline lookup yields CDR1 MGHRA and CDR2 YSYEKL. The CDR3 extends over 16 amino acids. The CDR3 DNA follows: TGCGCCAGCAGCCAAGATATAACAAAGTCCTACAATGAGCAGTTCTTC. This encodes CASSQDITKSYNEQFF.

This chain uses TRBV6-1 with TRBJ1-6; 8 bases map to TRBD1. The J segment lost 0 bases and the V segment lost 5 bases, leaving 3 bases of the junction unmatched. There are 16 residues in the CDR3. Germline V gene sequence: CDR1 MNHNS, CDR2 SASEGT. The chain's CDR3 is CASSRDRTSYNSPLHF. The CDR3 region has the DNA TGTGCCAGCAGTCGGGACAGGACCTCCTATAATTCACCCCTCCACTTT.

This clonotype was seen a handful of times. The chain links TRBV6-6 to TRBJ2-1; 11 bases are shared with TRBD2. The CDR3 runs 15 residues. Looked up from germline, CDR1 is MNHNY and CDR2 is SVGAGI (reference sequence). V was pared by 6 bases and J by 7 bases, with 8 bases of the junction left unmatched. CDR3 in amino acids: CASSVTSGALNEQFF. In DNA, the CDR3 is TGTGCCAGCAGCGTGACTAGCGGGGCCTTAAATGAGCAGTTCTTC.

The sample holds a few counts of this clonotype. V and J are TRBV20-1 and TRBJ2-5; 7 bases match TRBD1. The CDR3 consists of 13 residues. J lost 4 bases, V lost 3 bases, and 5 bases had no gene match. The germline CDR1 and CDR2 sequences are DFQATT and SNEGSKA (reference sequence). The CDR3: CSASGRGRETQYF. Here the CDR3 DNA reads TGCAGTGCTAGCGGCAGGGGGAGAGAGACCCAGTACTTC.